What follows are 18 T cell receptor beta chains derived from one specimen sequenced in a study of graft-versus-host responses after intestinal transplantation. TCRdb keeps only in-frame clones here, not all; method: immunoSEQ multiplex PCR. The sample consists of tens of thousands of clones, 85% to 95% of them appearing once. These receptors' targets are unknown. The material sequenced was unstimulated CD8+ T cells sorted from spleen or lymph node cells, taken before intestinal transplant. All receptors derive from a human donor who received an intestinal transplant.

This clone was counted between two and nine times. J is TRBJ2-3 and V is TRBV30, with D maybe TRBD2 (6 bases). Germline CDR1 is GTSNPN and CDR2 is SVGIG (reference sequence). Trimming shortened V by 0 bases and J by 4 bases, and 14 bases separated the two germline ends. The CDR3 has 15 amino acids. In DNA, the CDR3 is TGTGCCTGGAGTGTATATAGGGAGGTCCCAGATACGCAGTATTTT. This sequence encodes CAWSVYREVPDTQYF.

The chain carries TRBV19 and TRBJ2-1; 13 positions agree with TRBD2. This CDR3 spans 17 amino acids. Trimming at V came to 2 bases and at J to 7 bases, leaving 8 bases not matched to a gene. Germline V lookup: CDR1 LNHDA, CDR2 SQIVND (reference sequence). This CDR3 reads CASSIRLAGGQRNEQFF. CDR3 DNA: TGTGCCAGTAGTATAAGACTAGCGGGGGGCCAGAGGAATGAGCAGTTCTTC.

The J gene is TRBJ1-2, the V gene TRBV29-1; D not certain. Germline V lookup: CDR1 SQVTM, CDR2 ANQGSEA. Trimming stripped 0 bases from V and 8 bases from J, with 4 bases between. The CDR3 runs 10 residues. The CDR3 reads CSVEDRGYTF. In DNA form, the CDR3 reads TGCAGCGTTGAAGACAGGGGCTACACCTTC.

This chain connects TRBV4-3 to TRBJ1-3; tentative D call: TRBD1 (5 bases). V lost 0 bases and J lost 0, with 15 bases in between. The CDR3 sequence is 18 residues long. Germline CDR1 and CDR2: LGHNA and YSLEER. In DNA form, the CDR3 reads TGCGCCAGCAGCCAAGAGGGAATTGGGGCGATCTCTGGAAACACCATATATTTT. As protein: CASSQEGIGAISGNTIYF.

The chain recombines TRBV30 with TRBJ2-7, with TRBD2 matching over 8 bases. Germline trimming cut 6 bases from V and 6 bases from J; bases unmatched to any gene: 4. Germline V gene data show CDR1 as GTSNPN and CDR2 as SVGIG (reference sequence). This CDR3 is 11 amino acids long. CDR3: CACEAGGEQYF. In DNA form, the CDR3 reads TGTGCCTGCGAGGCGGGGGGCGAGCAGTACTTC. The complete variable domain, with remaining parts taken from reference TRBV30 and TRBJ2-7, reads SQTIHQWPATLVQPVGSPLSLECTVEGTSNPNLYWYRQAAGRGLQLLFYSVGIGQISSEVPQNLSASRPQDRQFILSSKKLLLSDSGFYLCACEAGGEQYFGPGTRLTVT.

J is TRBJ2-1 and V is TRBV9; 13 bases fit TRBD2. The junction had 7 bases not matched to a gene; V was cut back by 3 bases and J by 7 bases. CDR1 and CDR2 (germline): SGDLS, YYNGEE. The CDR3 consists of 16 residues. The CDR3 is CASSALTSGGKNEQFF. As DNA, the CDR3 is TGTGCCAGCAGCGCCCTGACTAGCGGGGGGAAGAATGAGCAGTTCTTC. The full variable domain, rest sourced from reference TRBV9 and TRBJ2-1, is DSGVTQTPKHLITATGQRVTLRCSPRSGDLSVYWYQQSLDQGLQFLIQYYNGEERAKGNILERFSAQQFPDLHSELNLSSLELGDSALYFCASSALTSGGKNEQFFGPGTRLTVL.

The chain combines TRBV28 with TRBJ2-5; D uncertain. CDR1 and CDR2 (germline): MDHEN, SYDVKM. The CDR3 consists of 13 residues. Trimming cost V 5 bases and J 5 bases, with 12 bases left between them. CDR3 residues: CASSKSWAETQYF. DNA for the CDR3: TGTGCCAGCAGTAAGTCCTGGGCGGAGACCCAGTACTTC.

The rearrangement uses TRBV5-6 and TRBJ1-1; no definite D call. V was clipped by 3 bases and J by 3 bases, with 6 bases between them. CDR1 SGHDT and CDR2 YYEEEE come from the germline V gene. CDR3 size: 12 residues. For the CDR3, the DNA is TGTGCCAGCAGCTATTCTGACACTGAAGCTTTCTTT. Amino acid sequence: CASSYSDTEAFF.

The rearrangement links TRBV5-6 to TRBJ2-2; D gene ambiguous. With 3 bases removed from V and 5 bases from J, the gap between germline ends came to 5 bases. This CDR3 is 12 amino acids long. Germline V gene lookup returns CDR1 SGHDT and CDR2 YYEEEE. The CDR3 here is CASSSRTGELFF. For the CDR3, the DNA is TGTGCCAGCAGCTCTAGAACCGGGGAGCTGTTTTTT. The whole variable domain, remainder taken from reference TRBV5-6 and TRBJ2-2, is DAGVTQSPTHLIKTRGQQVTLRCSPKSGHDTVSWYQQALGQGPQFIFQYYEEEERQRGNFPDRFSGHQFPNYSSELNVNALLLGDSALYLCASSSRTGELFFGEGSRLTVL.

This clone was recorded once. The chain joins TRBV7-9 to TRBJ2-7; 13 nucleotides line up with TRBD2. The CDR3 loop spans 14 amino acids. Per germline, CDR1 SEHNR and CDR2 FQNEAQ (reference sequence). J lost 7 bases, V lost 10 bases, and 10 bases had no gene match. The CDR3 loop is CATGRTSGRSEQYF. CDR3 bases: TGTGCCACCGGTAGGACTAGCGGGAGAAGTGAGCAGTACTTC.

Only one count was recorded for this clone. The chain links TRBV30 to TRBJ2-7; 9 nucleotides agree with TRBD2. Germline assignment: CDR1 GTSNPN and CDR2 SVGIG (reference sequence). V dropped 3 bases and J dropped 0; count of bases not matched to a gene: 6. The CDR3 runs 15 residues. The CDR3 loop is CAWRLAGEISYEQYF. The CDR3 DNA follows: TGTGCCTGGAGATTAGCGGGAGAGATCTCCTACGAGCAGTACTTC.

This CDR3 reads CASSPSQVPAYEQYF. CDR3 nucleotide sequence: TGTGCCAGCAGTCCCTCACAGGTACCCGCCTACGAGCAGTACTTC. The chain is built from TRBV27 and TRBJ2-7, with D possibly matching TRBD1 (5 bases). Trimming stripped 5 bases from V and 2 bases from J, with 16 bases between. The V gene's germline CDR1 is MNHEY and CDR2 SMNVEV (reference sequence). This CDR3 comprises 15 residues.

The chain recombines TRBV9 with TRBJ2-1; D may be TRBD2 (5 bases). V lost 0 bases and J 5 bases, leaving 21 bases between the germline ends. The CDR3 extends over 18 amino acids. Germline V gives CDR1 SGDLS, CDR2 YYNGEE. The CDR3, as DNA: TGTGCCAGCAGCGTAGTCGGATCTGAGAGCGGTATGGACAATGAGCAGTTCTTC. Residues: CASSVVGSESGMDNEQFF.

The chain employs TRBV2 and TRBJ1-3; D remains ambiguous. V lost 0 bases, J lost 2 bases, and 14 bases lay in between. The CDR3 sequence is 17 residues long. Germline V gene sequence: CDR1 SNHLY, CDR2 FYNNEI. In nucleotides, the CDR3 is TGTGCCAGCAGTGAAGCGCATCCCGGGAGGCCTGGAAACACCATATATTTT. It encodes CASSEAHPGRPGNTIYF.

With regard to this clone: Compared with germline, one end of the junction differs, possibly owing to a read error. This chain uses TRBV27 with TRBJ1-5, with TRBD1 identical over 9 bases. The CDR3 sequence is 17 residues long. From germline, CDR1 is MNHEY and CDR2 SMNVEV (reference sequence). CDR3 region: CASSISFLGQGHQPQHF. The CDR3 nucleotides read TGTGCCAGCAGTATATCTTTTTTGGGACAGGGCCATCAGCCCCAGCATTTT.

This clone was found once. The chain combines TRBV4-3 with TRBJ2-7; D gene uncertain. The germline V and J ends were trimmed by 6 bases and 7 bases, with 19 bases remaining between them. The CDR3 extends over 14 amino acids. Germline CDR1 reads LGHNA; CDR2 reads YSLEER. The CDR3 region is CASRPPVQAIEQYF. The CDR3 nucleotides are TGCGCCAGCAGACCCCCGGTGCAGGCTATAGAGCAGTACTTC.

A word on this clone: Other DNA sequences in this specimen translate into the identical CDR3. The V and J genes are TRBV4-1 and TRBJ2-7, with 8 bases that match TRBD1. V lost 1 base and J lost 4; bases outside the gene matches: 3. CDR1 is MGHRA, CDR2 YSYEKL, per germline. The CDR3 sequence is 14 residues long. The CDR3 region is CASSQVTGEYEQYF. CDR3 in DNA: TGCGCCAGCAGCCAAGTGACAGGGGAATACGAGCAGTACTTC.

This chain connects TRBV5-8 to TRBJ2-5; 11 positions agree with TRBD2. Trimming cost V 3 bases and J 0 bases; bases outside gene matches: 1. This CDR3 is built from 15 residues. The germline CDR1 and CDR2 sequences are SGHTS and YDEGEE. The CDR3 DNA sequence: TGTGCCAGCAGCTCGACTAGCGGGGACCAAGAGACCCAGTACTTC. This encodes CASSSTSGDQETQYF.